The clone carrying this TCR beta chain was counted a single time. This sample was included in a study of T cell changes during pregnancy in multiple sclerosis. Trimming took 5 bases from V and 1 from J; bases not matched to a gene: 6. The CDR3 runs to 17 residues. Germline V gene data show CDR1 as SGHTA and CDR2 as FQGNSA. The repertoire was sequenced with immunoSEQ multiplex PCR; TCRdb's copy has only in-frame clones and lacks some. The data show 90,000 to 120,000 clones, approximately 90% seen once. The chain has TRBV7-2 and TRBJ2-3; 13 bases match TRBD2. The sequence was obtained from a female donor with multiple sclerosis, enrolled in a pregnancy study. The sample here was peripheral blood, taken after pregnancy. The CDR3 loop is CASSGRTSGGRTDTQYF. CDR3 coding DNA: TGTGCCAGCAGCGGCCGGACTAGCGGGGGCCGCACAGATACGCAGTATTTT. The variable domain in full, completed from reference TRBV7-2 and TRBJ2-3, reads GAGVSQSPSNKVTEKGKDVELRCDPISGHTALYWYRQSLGQGLEFLIYFQGNSAPDKSGLPSDRFSAERTGGSVSTLTIQRTQQEDSAVYLCASSGRTSGGRTDTQYFGPGTRLTVL.